This entry describes one TCR beta chain. Its antigen is still unknown. The input lacks base qualities; no much larger clone sits a single base away. Enrolling through a virtual design, the prospective study's participants ranged in age from roughly 18 to 90 years and lived across about two dozen United States geographic areas. In the prospective study, cohorts were assigned on the basis of participant-reported clinical history obtained from a screening survey and a study questionnaire. Recovered participants in ImmuneRACE Cohort 3 were defined as having two consecutive negative NP/OP PCR tests, clearance from a healthcare professional, or resolution of symptoms. Each participant in the prospective study had whole blood, serum and a nasopharyngeal or oropharyngeal swab collected by mobile phlebotomists. Prospective study participants could optionally give additional blood draws and questionnaires over an approximately two-month period. Before DNA extraction, prospective study blood samples were shipped either frozen or at room temperature.

V lost 5 bases and J lost 2 bases, and the count of bases not matched to a germline gene is 4. Reading the germline V gene (reference sequence) gives CDR1 SGHNT and CDR2 YYREEE. The CDR3 goes from the cysteine to the phenylalanine over 14 residues. Only the CDR3 DNA is retained, 42 bases long and in frame from the first base. The immunoSEQ Assay, a bias-controlled multiplex PCR, was used to amplify TCRbeta CDR3 regions from genomic DNA. For the original study's pipeline: Within the assay, amplification of reference gene primers was used to estimate how many nucleated cells each sample contained. Sequence reads were collapsed and filtered to measure the absolute abundance of every unique TCRbeta CDR3 rearrangement. Productive Simpson clonality was computed per sample as the square root of Simpson's diversity index over productive rearrangements. TCRdb took over this immuneACCESS table, retaining in-frame rearrangements with V and J assigned. Such tables are incomplete; in checked studies, under half of the missing clones stem from an unresolved V gene, and the remainder is unexplained. V and J calls and clone size follow that table, whereas D and trimming were derived from the DNA. The sample table contains around 360,000 clones; only one count was recorded for roughly 90% of them. The leading ten clones occupy 2.5% to 3% of the sample.

These data come from a study of blood T cell repertoires in COVID-19 (dated by TCRdb to 2019 to 2021). At the level of the whole study: The collaborator samples originated in the United States, Italy and Spain and spanned the acute and convalescent phases of COVID-19. The material from the prospective study consisted of cDNA or gDNA derived from T cells, B-cell-depleted T cells, or PBMCs. Subjects who had been exposed to COVID-19, were actively infected with it, or had recovered from it provided the deeply sampled blood TCRbeta repertoires that made up the dataset. The repertoires were made available in a free public database intended to serve as a resource for research on the immune response to SARS-CoV-2. Samples were obtained from the ongoing ImmuneRACE study (first 160 participants) and from 950 to 1,500 subjects provided by 6 global collaborators. Nearly every sample came with metadata listing a de-identified subject ID, COVID-19 status, age in years and sex. Where available, HLA class I and class II types were taken from metadata supplied by the sample provider and were not determined by assay-based typing. Broad study findings and their caveats: The quantity of clinical and demographic metadata differed by source and by participant and was supplied without curation.

Recombination joined TRBV5-4 with TRBJ2-7; 10 bases in the junction line up with TRBD2. This clonotype was sampled from a woman aged 30 to 39 who had recovered from COVID-19. Source material: PBMCs or T cells enriched from blood (not recorded which). The DNA reads as follows: TGTGCCAGCAGGATAGCGGGGGGTACCTACGAGCAGTACTTC. It codes for CASRIAGGTYEQYF.